Presented here are 23 T cell receptor beta chains from one specimen sequenced in a study of T-cell memory formation after mild COVID-19. Using its own MiXCR run on the 5' RACE reads, TCRdb lists one record per CDR3 protein. Of more than 80,000 distinct CDR3 sequences listed, around 12% are singletons. The sequencing sample was made of PBMCs or a T cell subset sorted from them (not recorded which). These receptors were taken from an adult woman who had mild COVID-19 (a few samples of this study predate the infection). Cell type and time point are not known.

This clonotype was detected a few times. The V call is TRBV20-1, the J call TRBJ1-2; D not resolved. The V gene's germline CDR1 is DFQATT and CDR2 SNEGSKA (reference sequence). This CDR3 region has 15 residues. Trimming took off 3 bases at V and 4 bases at J, with 18 bases between the two ends. CDR3 sequence (DNA): TGCAGTGCTAGCGGTTCCACTGGGCACACCTATGGCTACACCTTC. It codes for CSASGSTGHTYGYTF.

This clonotype has just a few counts. The chain is built from TRBV7-2 and TRBJ2-2; possibly TRBD2 for D (6 bases). The length of the CDR3 is 15 residues. V was cut by 6 bases and J by 5 bases, with 16 bases left in between. Looked up from germline, CDR1 is SGHTA and CDR2 is FQGNSA. The CDR3 here is CASRVGGYLTGELFF. The CDR3 nucleotides read TGTGCCAGCAGAGTGGGAGGTTACCTTACCGGGGAGCTGTTTTTT.

The V gene is TRBV12-3 or TRBV12-4, the J gene TRBJ2-3, with no clear D. CDR3 length: 15 residues. Trimming left V 6 bases short and J 2 bases short, with 15 bases between. In nucleotides, the CDR3 is TGTGCCAGCAGCACCCTGAGAGGCTTCACAGATACGCAGTATTTT. This encodes CASSTLRGFTDTQYF.

In its sample, this clonotype was seen a few times. The chain uses TRBV19 and TRBJ2-3, with D hard to call. There are 15 residues in the CDR3. The V and J ends lost 4 bases and 3 bases respectively, with 14 bases between them. CDR1 and CDR2 (germline): LNHDA, SQIVND (reference sequence). The CDR3 reads CASSTLKPRTDTQYF. The CDR3 bases are TGTGCCAGTAGTACCCTTAAGCCGAGGACAGATACGCAGTATTTT.

The chain carries TRBV11-2 and TRBJ1-1; TRBD1 matches at 7 bases. From germline, CDR1 is SGHAT and CDR2 FQNNGV. The CDR3 is 16 residues long. V gave up 8 bases and J gave up 1 base; unmatched junction bases: 13. The CDR3 coding sequence is TGTGCCAGCGCACTAGAGGGGGCATACAGGAACACTGAAGCTTTCTTT. This codes for CASALEGAYRNTEAFF.

The chain carries TRBV4-1 and TRBJ2-3, with a weak D call TRBD2 (6 bases). In germline, CDR1 is MGHRA, CDR2 YSYEKL. The CDR3 length is 14 residues. The V end was cut by 4 bases, the J end by 0 bases, with 8 bases between. CDR3 region: CASSPRDSTDTQYF. CDR3 DNA sequence: TGCGCCAGCAGCCCGCGGGACAGCACAGATACGCAGTATTTT.

A few counts support this clonotype. The chain is built from TRBV5-1 and TRBJ2-7; a possible D gene is TRBD1 (6 bases). Trimming pared 0 bases from V and 5 bases from J, leaving 24 bases between. The CDR3 sequence is 18 residues long. Looked up from germline, CDR1 is SGHRS and CDR2 is YFSETQ. The CDR3 is CASSLVVLVGQGVNEQYF. CDR3 DNA sequence: TGCGCCAGCAGCTTGGTGGTACTCGTGGGACAAGGAGTCAACGAGCAGTACTTC. The whole variable domain, filled in from reference TRBV5-1 and TRBJ2-7, reads KAGVTQTPRYLIKTRGQQVTLSCSPISGHRSVSWYQQTPGQGLQFLFEYFSETQRNKGNFPGRFSGRQFSNSRSEMNVSTLELGDSALYLCASSLVVLVGQGVNEQYFGPGTRLTVT.

This clonotype was observed many times. The chain links TRBV12-3 or TRBV12-4 to TRBJ1-5; 10 nucleotides agree with TRBD1. CDR3 length: 16 amino acids. Germline trimming cut 5 bases from V and 0 bases from J; bases unmatched to any gene: 4. The CDR3, as DNA: TGTGCCAGCAGTCTTGACAGGGGGCATAGCAATCAGCCCCAGCATTTT. Translating it yields CASSLDRGHSNQPQHF.

Ten or more counts support this clonotype. The rearrangement links TRBV7-3 to TRBJ2-5; the D is unclear. The CDR3 extends over 13 amino acids. Germline V gene data show CDR1 as SGHTA and CDR2 as FQGTGA. V lost 2 bases to trimming and J lost 5 bases, with 9 bases between them. CDR3 nucleotide sequence: TGTGCCAGCAGCTTATACCCCTTGGAGACCCAGTACTTC. Protein sequence: CASSLYPLETQYF.

The rearrangement joins TRBV5-6 to TRBJ1-5, with D unresolved. The germline V and J ends were trimmed by 0 bases and 2 bases, with 6 bases remaining between them. Per the germline V gene, CDR1 is SGHDT and CDR2 is YYEEEE. CDR3 size: 14 residues. CDR3 sequence (DNA): TGTGCCAGCAGCTTGGGGTCGGGCAATCAGCCCCAGCATTTT. Protein: CASSLGSGNQPQHF.

This clonotype has just a few counts. The chain couples TRBV7-2 to TRBJ2-7; the match to TRBD1 covers 7 bases. This CDR3 has 15 amino acids. Trimming at V came to 2 bases and at J to 4 bases, leaving 8 bases not matched to a gene. In germline, CDR1 is SGHTA, CDR2 FQGNSA. The CDR3: CASSLMWDSHYEQYF. In DNA, the CDR3 is TGTGCCAGCAGCTTAATGTGGGACAGCCATTACGAGCAGTACTTC.

There are a few counts of this clonotype. V usage is TRBV6-2 or TRBV6-3 and J usage is TRBJ2-3; 11 bases match TRBD2. The CDR3 has 17 amino acids. With 5 bases clipped from V and 0 bases from J, the junction kept 7 bases outside the gene matches. Germline values: CDR1 MNHEY, CDR2 SVGEGT. The CDR3 region is CASSLRGLAESTDTQYF. The CDR3, as DNA: TGTGCCAGCAGTCTCCGGGGACTAGCGGAGAGCACAGATACGCAGTATTTT.

The chain joins TRBV20-1 to TRBJ2-3; 7 nucleotides match TRBD2. CDR1 is DFQATT and CDR2 is SNEGSKA in the germline V gene (reference sequence). The CDR3 is made up of 14 amino acids. J was trimmed by 9 bases and V by 1 base; bases with no gene match: 10. CDR3 loop: CSARGEGRILTQYF. The CDR3 nucleotides are TGCAGTGCTAGAGGGGAGGGCCGGATCCTCACGCAGTATTTT.

This clonotype has a handful of counts. The V call is TRBV6-2 or TRBV6-3, the J call TRBJ2-5, with 10 bases matching TRBD2. The CDR3 is 12 residues long. V lost 5 bases to trimming and J lost 14 bases; unmatched junction nucleotides: 8. In germline, CDR1 is MNHEY, CDR2 SVGEGT. This CDR3 reads CASSKGTSAIYF. The CDR3 coding sequence is TGTGCCAGCAGTAAGGGGACTAGCGCAATCTACTTC.

The rearrangement links TRBV11-2 to TRBJ2-1; TRBD2 aligns across 15 bases. Germline V gene sequence: CDR1 SGHAT, CDR2 FQNNGV. V trimming: 5 bases; J trimming: 1 base; junction bases outside the gene matches: 6. The CDR3 length is 18 residues. The CDR3 DNA is TGTGCCAGCAGCCACAGGGGACTAGCGGGGGGATCCTACAATGAGCAGTTCTTC. Translated, it gives CASSHRGLAGGSYNEQFF.

This clonotype has a count of ten or more. The V gene is TRBV7-9, the J gene TRBJ2-1; tentatively, D is TRBD1 or TRBD2 (6 bases each). The CDR3 has 15 residues. Per the germline V gene, CDR1 is SEHNR and CDR2 is FQNEAQ (reference sequence). With 5 bases removed from V and 5 bases from J, the gap between germline ends came to 16 bases. The CDR3 bases are TGTGCCAGCAGCCAGGGGTTAGGGGAGGACAATGAGCAGTTCTTC. Amino acid sequence: CASSQGLGEDNEQFF.

The chain uses TRBV4-3 and TRBJ2-3; 9 bases are a match to TRBD2. Trimming took 0 bases from V and 0 from J; bases not matched to a gene: 7. The germline V gene has CDR1 LGHNA and CDR2 YSLEER. This CDR3 region has 18 residues. The CDR3 nucleotides read TGCGCCAGCAGCCAAGATCGACTAGCGGCTTCTAGCACAGATACGCAGTATTTT. It codes for CASSQDRLAASSTDTQYF.

V gene TRBV5-1 combines with J gene TRBJ1-2; D not certain. The V and J ends lost 0 bases and 5 bases respectively, with 17 bases between them. The V gene's germline CDR1 is SGHRS and CDR2 YFSETQ. The CDR3 is 16 residues long. The CDR3 spells CASSLVGLELSYGYTF. The CDR3 DNA follows: TGCGCCAGCAGCTTGGTGGGCCTCGAGCTCTCATATGGCTACACCTTC.

Only a few counts were recorded for this clonotype. The rearrangement joins TRBV15 to TRBJ2-7; maybe TRBD1 (5 bases). V shed 0 bases and J shed 2 bases, with 8 bases lying between them. Germline V gene data show CDR1 as LNHNV and CDR2 as YYDKDF (reference sequence). The CDR3 spans 14 residues. CDR3 bases: TGTGCCACCAGCAGAGACCCAGGGCCCTACGAGCAGTACTTC. It yields the protein CATSRDPGPYEQYF. The full variable domain, rest sourced from reference TRBV15 and TRBJ2-7, is DAMVIQNPRYQVTQFGKPVTLSCSQTLNHNVMYWYQQKSSQAPKLLFHYYDKDFNNEADTPDNFQSRRPNTSFCFLDIRSPGLGDTAMYLCATSRDPGPYEQYFGPGTRLTVT.

The chain uses TRBV4-3 and TRBJ2-7, with D unresolved. Germline V lookup: CDR1 LGHNA, CDR2 YSLEER. This CDR3 comprises 14 residues. V lost 0 bases, J lost 3 bases, and 9 bases lay in between. For the CDR3, the DNA is TGCGCCAGCAGCCAAGAGGTGGCCGGCTACGAGCAGTACTTC. Its translation is CASSQEVAGYEQYF.

The chain has TRBV7-9 and TRBJ2-5; 8 bases fit TRBD1. Germline loops: CDR1 SEHNR, CDR2 FQNEAQ (reference sequence). CDR3 length equals 14 residues. The V gene end was trimmed by 5 bases and the J gene end by 4 bases; junction bases not matched to a gene: 6. The CDR3: CASSRTGISETQYF. The CDR3 DNA sequence: TGTGCCAGCAGCCGGACAGGGATTTCAGAGACCCAGTACTTC.

The chain uses TRBV20-1 and TRBJ2-7; 8 bases line up with TRBD2. The J segment lost 4 bases and the V segment lost 1 base, leaving 9 bases of the junction unmatched. The CDR3 runs to 15 residues. Germline values: CDR1 DFQATT, CDR2 SNEGSKA (reference sequence). The CDR3 DNA reads TGCAGTGCTAGAGGCCCGGGACTAGTAAATTACGAGCAGTACTTC. It translates to CSARGPGLVNYEQYF.

This clonotype has more than one count but fewer than ten. The chain links TRBV20-1 to TRBJ2-1; D is unclear. The V end lost 1 base, the J end lost 0 bases, and 7 bases lay between the germline ends. CDR1 is DFQATT, CDR2 SNEGSKA, per germline (reference sequence). The CDR3 contains 14 residues. The CDR3, as DNA: TGCAGTGCTAGAGTCTCCCACTCCTACAATGAGCAGTTCTTC. It yields the protein CSARVSHSYNEQFF.